The 27 T cell receptor beta chains below were found in one sample sequenced in a study of Ad26.COV2.S vaccination and SARS-CoV-2 variants. The treatment is: approximately 18 received Ad26.COV2.S at low or high dose, single or two shots; 5 received placebo; per-sample allocation not given. The samples date from day 63 after the first vaccine or placebo injection. Produced via immunoSEQ multiplex PCR; TCRdb's table is partial and in-frame only. This sample has about 380,000 clones, with under 90% found just once. Source: peripheral blood, taken in a trial of Ad26.COV2.S vaccine versus placebo. Every receptor here comes from a person between 18 and 59 years old who received the Ad26.COV2.S COVID-19 vaccine or a placebo.

This chain uses TRBV2 with TRBJ2-6; D unclear. CDR1 and CDR2 (germline): SNHLY, FYNNEI. Trimming took 7 bases from V and 0 from J, leaving 7 bases between them. CDR3 size: 14 residues. Here the CDR3 DNA reads TGTGCCAGCAAGGGTAACTCTGGGGCCAACGTCCTGACTTTC. Its protein product is CASKGNSGANVLTF.

The chain combines TRBV7-3 with TRBJ2-7; 9 bases fit TRBD2. Germline V lookup: CDR1 SGHTA, CDR2 FQGTGA. The length of the CDR3 is 18 residues. The junction had 16 bases not matched to a gene; V was cut back by 2 bases and J by 5 bases. The CDR3 DNA is TGTGCCAGCAGCTTAGGCGCGGGAGGGCCAAGTAGGAGGCACGAGCAGTACTTC. This gives the protein CASSLGAGGPSRRHEQYF.

The chain combines TRBV6-1 with TRBJ1-2, with a weak D call TRBD1 (6 bases). Trimming stripped 10 bases from V and 8 bases from J, with 17 bases between. The germline V gene encodes CDR1 MNHNS and CDR2 SASEGT. CDR3 length equals 12 residues. The CDR3 region has the DNA TGTGCCACATCGCCAGGGGCGCAAGGCTACACCTTC. Translation: CATSPGAQGYTF.

J is TRBJ2-7 and V is TRBV9, with a possible D match to TRBD1 (6 bases). Deletions cut 0 bases from V and 2 bases from J, with 12 bases between. From germline, CDR1 is SGDLS and CDR2 YYNGEE. This CDR3 contains 15 residues. In DNA, the CDR3 is TGTGCCAGCAGCGTAGATCAGGGGTTAACCTACGAGCAGTACTTC. This gives the protein CASSVDQGLTYEQYF.

The chain is built from TRBV5-6 and TRBJ2-7; TRBD2 might be the D (6 bases). CDR3 length equals 15 residues. Germline V lookup: CDR1 SGHDT, CDR2 YYEEEE. Trimming took off 3 bases at V and 0 bases at J, with 13 bases between the two ends. The CDR3 region has the DNA TGTGCCAGCAGCTCCTGGGGGGACCCCTCCTACGAGCAGTACTTC. It is translated as CASSSWGDPSYEQYF.

The sample holds a few counts of this clone. V is TRBV7-2 and J is TRBJ1-3; D unresolved. The CDR3 is 15 residues long. V was trimmed by 1 base and J by 0 bases, leaving 7 bases between them. Germline-derived CDR1 and CDR2 are SGHTA and FQGNSA. As DNA, the CDR3 is TGTGCCAGCAGCTTAGGACCAAACTCTGGAAACACCATATATTTT. Amino acid sequence: CASSLGPNSGNTIYF.

The sample holds one count of this clone. The chain links TRBV11-3 to TRBJ1-1; the D is unclear. This CDR3 has 15 residues. Germline lookup yields CDR1 SGHNT and CDR2 YENEEA. The V and J ends lost 5 bases and 0 bases respectively, with 13 bases between them. The CDR3 reads CASSPAPLMNTEAFF. CDR3 in DNA: TGTGCCAGCAGCCCAGCTCCGTTAATGAACACTGAAGCTTTCTTT. Looking up the rest from reference TRBV11-3 and TRBJ1-1 gives the full variable domain: EAGVVQSPRYKIIEKKQPVAFWCNPISGHNTLYWYLQNLGQGPELLIRYENEEAVDDSQLPKDRFSAERLKGVDSTLKIQPAELGDSAVYLCASSPAPLMNTEAFFGQGTRLTVV.

The rearrangement joins TRBV6-4 to TRBJ2-3, with D tentatively TRBD1 or TRBD2 (6 bases each). Germline V gives CDR1 MRHNA, CDR2 SNTAGT. Trimming took 8 bases from V and 2 from J, leaving 14 bases between them. There are 14 residues in the CDR3. In DNA form, the CDR3 reads TGTGCCAGCGGGAAAGGGGGGTCCACAGATACGCAGTATTTT. Residues: CASGKGGSTDTQYF.

This chain uses TRBV4-1 with TRBJ2-2, with D tentatively TRBD1 (5 bases). The CDR3 length is 19 residues. Germline CDR1 MGHRA, CDR2 YSYEKL. The V end was cut by 1 base, the J end by 0 bases, with 18 bases between. Here the CDR3 reads CASSQALGRKTANTGELFF. CDR3 DNA sequence: TGCGCCAGCAGCCAAGCTTTGGGGCGCAAGACCGCGAACACCGGGGAGCTGTTTTTT.

V gene TRBV28 combines with J gene TRBJ1-2, with TRBD1 matching 7 bases. Per germline, CDR1 MDHEN and CDR2 SYDVKM. With V trimmed by 5 bases and J by 6 bases, 6 bases remained unmatched. CDR3 length equals 13 residues. CDR3 residues: CASSGFDRDGYTF. The CDR3 DNA sequence: TGTGCCAGCAGTGGATTCGACAGGGATGGCTACACCTTC.

CDR3 protein: CASSAERTYEQYF. DNA for the CDR3: TGTGCCAGCTCCGCCGAGCGGACCTACGAGCAGTACTTC. The chain uses TRBV18 and TRBJ2-7; D may be TRBD2 (5 bases). The V gene lost 6 bases and the J gene lost 2 bases, with 11 bases spanning the gap. CDR1 is KGHSH and CDR2 is LQKENI in the germline V gene. This CDR3 has 13 residues. Based on the CDR3 plus reference TRBV18 and TRBJ2-7, the full variable domain is NAGVMQNPRHLVRRRGQEARLRCSPMKGHSHVYWYRQLPEEGLKFMVYLQKENIIDESGMPKERFSAEFPKEGPSILRIQQVVRGDSAAYFCASSAERTYEQYFGPGTRLTVT.

The chain employs TRBV4-1 and TRBJ1-5; D remains unclear. Trimming stripped 4 bases from V and 3 bases from J, with 13 bases between. Germline CDR1 reads MGHRA; CDR2 reads YSYEKL. The CDR3 covers 15 residues. CDR3 sequence reads: CASSPTGGSNQPQHF. DNA for the CDR3: TGCGCCAGCAGCCCCACGGGAGGTTCCAATCAGCCCCAGCATTTT.

The chain links TRBV30 to TRBJ2-7, with D unclear. V gave up 0 bases and J gave up 3 bases, with 18 bases separating them. This CDR3 region has 16 residues. The germline CDR1 and CDR2 sequences are GTSNPN and SVGIG (reference sequence). The CDR3 sequence: CAWSVYPPLAFYEQYF. The CDR3 nucleotides read TGTGCCTGGAGTGTTTACCCCCCGCTCGCCTTCTACGAGCAGTACTTC.

The chain joins TRBV6-5 to TRBJ2-1; 8 bases align to TRBD2. CDR3 length equals 16 residues. The V gene's germline CDR1 is MNHEY and CDR2 SVGAGI. V shed 2 bases, J shed 1 base, and the junction held 4 bases outside the gene matches. This CDR3 reads CASSYHSGTSYNEQFF. In DNA form, the CDR3 reads TGTGCCAGCAGTTACCATAGCGGGACGTCCTACAATGAGCAGTTCTTC.

The chain uses TRBV19 and TRBJ2-3; D gene uncertain. Germline CDR1 and CDR2: LNHDA and SQIVND (reference sequence). V was pared by 3 bases and J by 5 bases, with 12 bases between. The CDR3 covers 14 residues. CDR3 DNA: TGTGCCAGTAGTATCCCCTCGTTGGGAGATACGCAGTATTTT. Translation gives CASSIPSLGDTQYF.

This clone was recorded only once. V usage is TRBV29-1 and J usage is TRBJ1-2, with no clear D. The CDR3 totals 13 residues. The germline V and J ends were trimmed by 2 bases and 2 bases, with 9 bases remaining between them. Germline V gene data show CDR1 as SQVTM and CDR2 as ANQGSEA. Here the CDR3 reads CSVEPGLNYGYTF. In DNA form, the CDR3 reads TGCAGCGTTGAACCAGGTCTAAACTATGGCTACACCTTC.

The gene calls are TRBV25-1 and TRBJ1-3; 7 bases are a match to TRBD1. Looked up from germline, CDR1 is MGHDK and CDR2 is SYGVNS. This CDR3 spans 15 amino acids. The V gene end was trimmed by 5 bases and the J gene end by 0 bases; junction bases not matched to a gene: 4. CDR3 residues: CASSSRQGSGNTIYF. The CDR3 DNA sequence: TGTGCCAGCAGTTCCAGACAGGGCTCTGGAAACACCATATATTTT.

The genes are TRBV16 and TRBJ2-7; D gene ambiguous. CDR1 is KGHSY, CDR2 FQNENV, per germline. Between the trimmed V and J ends, which lost 7 bases and 1 base, there was a span of 11 bases. The CDR3 totals 13 residues. CDR3 region: CASTHLGSYEQYF. DNA for the CDR3: TGTGCCAGCACCCACTTAGGATCCTACGAGCAGTACTTC.

CDR3 nucleotides: TGTGCCAGCAGCTTAACTAGCGGGATGCAGACCCAGTACTTC. Translating gives CASSLTSGMQTQYF. This chain connects TRBV11-1 to TRBJ2-5, with 10 bases fitting TRBD2. The ends lost 2 bases at V and 6 bases at J; junction bases unmatched: 3. Germline V lookup: CDR1 SGHAT, CDR2 FQDESV (reference sequence). There are 14 residues in the CDR3.

The chain uses TRBV10-3 and TRBJ1-1; no reliable D call. This CDR3 has 16 residues. V was shortened by 2 bases and J by 0 bases, with 13 bases between the two germline ends. Germline V CDR1 and CDR2: ENHRY, SYGVKD. In DNA form, the CDR3 reads TGTGCCATCAGTGAGGGTGAACAGAGGTTGAACACTGAAGCTTTCTTT. This sequence encodes CAISEGEQRLNTEAFF.

J is TRBJ2-5 and V is TRBV7-9; 9 bases align to TRBD2. The germline gives CDR1 SEHNR, CDR2 FQNEAQ (reference sequence). V trimming: 2 bases; J trimming: 4 bases; junction bases outside the gene matches: 5. The CDR3 covers 15 residues. The CDR3 nucleotides are TGTGCCAGCAGCTTATTTAGCGGGGGAGGAGAGACCCAGTACTTC. It translates to CASSLFSGGGETQYF.

The rearrangement joins TRBV7-9 to TRBJ1-3, with D perhaps TRBD1 (5 bases). There are 13 residues in the CDR3. The V gene's germline CDR1 is SEHNR and CDR2 FQNEAQ (reference sequence). V lost 0 bases to trimming and J lost 6 bases, with 6 bases between them. The CDR3 DNA sequence: TGTGCCAGCAGCTTAGCAGGGGAAAACACCATATATTTT. This encodes CASSLAGENTIYF.

The J gene is TRBJ1-2, the V gene TRBV4-3; 7 bases agree with TRBD1. The CDR3 contains 16 residues. Looked up from germline, CDR1 is LGHNA and CDR2 is YSLEER. The ends lost 1 base at V and 3 bases at J; junction bases unmatched: 8. The CDR3 DNA is TGCGCCAGCAGCCAAGGAGGGGGACAGTTTTACTATGGCTACACCTTC. Protein: CASSQGGGQFYYGYTF.

CDR3 sequence: CASSLAQAGGSDEQYF. The DNA for the CDR3 is TGCGCCAGCAGCTTGGCCCAAGCGGGAGGTAGCGACGAGCAGTACTTC. This chain uses TRBV5-1 with TRBJ2-7, with 9 bases matching TRBD2. The junction had 9 bases not matched to a gene; V was cut back by 0 bases and J by 5 bases. The CDR3 spans 16 residues. Germline V lookup: CDR1 SGHRS, CDR2 YFSETQ.

The chain has TRBV28 and TRBJ2-7, with 10 bases that match TRBD2. The CDR3 runs to 18 residues. CDR1 and CDR2 from the germline V gene are MDHEN and SYDVKM. Trimming took 4 bases from V and 5 from J; bases not matched to a gene: 17. CDR3 protein: CASSSGPSGSFGYNEQYF. Written as DNA, the CDR3 is TGTGCCAGCAGTTCTGGGCCTAGCGGGAGTTTTGGGTATAACGAGCAGTACTTC. Drawing the rest from reference TRBV28 and TRBJ2-7, the complete variable domain is DVKVTQSSRYLVKRTGEKVFLECVQDMDHENMFWYRQDPGLGLRLIYFSYDVKMKEKGDIPEGYSVSREKKERFSLILESASTNQTSMYLCASSSGPSGSFGYNEQYFGPGTRLTVT.

The genes are TRBV24-1 and TRBJ1-2; D remains unclear. V was clipped by 1 base and J by 6 bases, with 8 bases between them. The germline gives CDR1 KGHDR, CDR2 SFDVKD. This CDR3 has 13 residues. DNA of the CDR3: TGTGCCACCAGTGATTTTGAGGTAGATGGCTACACCTTC. Amino acid sequence: CATSDFEVDGYTF.

The V gene is TRBV18, the J gene TRBJ2-3, with D hard to call. CDR3 length: 13 residues. CDR1 is KGHSH and CDR2 is LQKENI in the germline V gene. V lost 3 bases to trimming and J lost 2 bases, with 6 bases between them. CDR3 in amino acids: CASSPRTTDTQYF. CDR3 coding DNA: TGTGCCAGCTCACCCCGGACCACAGATACGCAGTATTTT.